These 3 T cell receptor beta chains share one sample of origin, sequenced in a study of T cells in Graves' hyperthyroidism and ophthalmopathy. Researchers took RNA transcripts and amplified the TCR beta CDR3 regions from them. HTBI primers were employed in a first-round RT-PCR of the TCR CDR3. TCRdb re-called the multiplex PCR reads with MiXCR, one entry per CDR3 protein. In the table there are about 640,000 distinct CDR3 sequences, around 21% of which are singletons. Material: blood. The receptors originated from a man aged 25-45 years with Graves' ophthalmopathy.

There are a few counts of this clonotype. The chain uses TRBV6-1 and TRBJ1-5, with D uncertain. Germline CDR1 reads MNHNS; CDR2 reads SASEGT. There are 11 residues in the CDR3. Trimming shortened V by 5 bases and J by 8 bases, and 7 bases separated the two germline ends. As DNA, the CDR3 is TGTGCCAGCAGTTCGGCTGAGCCCCAGCATTTT. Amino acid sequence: CASSSAEPQHF.

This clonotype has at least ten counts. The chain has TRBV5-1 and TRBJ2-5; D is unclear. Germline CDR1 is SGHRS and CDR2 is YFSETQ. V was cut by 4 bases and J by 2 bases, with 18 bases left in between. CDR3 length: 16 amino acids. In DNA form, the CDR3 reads TGCGCCAGCAGCCCAATCCTCCGAGCAGAGCAAGAGACCCAGTACTTC. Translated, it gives CASSPILRAEQETQYF.

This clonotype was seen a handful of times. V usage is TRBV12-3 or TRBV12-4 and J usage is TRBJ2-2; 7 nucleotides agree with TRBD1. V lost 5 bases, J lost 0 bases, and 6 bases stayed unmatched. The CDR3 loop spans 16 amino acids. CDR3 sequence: CASSLTGVANTGELFF. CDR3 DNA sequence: TGTGCCAGCAGTCTCACAGGGGTGGCGAACACCGGGGAGCTGTTTTTT.